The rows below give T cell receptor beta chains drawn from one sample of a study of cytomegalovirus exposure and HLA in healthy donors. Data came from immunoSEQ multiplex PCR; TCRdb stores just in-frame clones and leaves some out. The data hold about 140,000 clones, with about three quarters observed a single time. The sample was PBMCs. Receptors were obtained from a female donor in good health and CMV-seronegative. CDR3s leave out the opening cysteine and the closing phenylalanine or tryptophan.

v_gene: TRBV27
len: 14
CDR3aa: ASSLNRDYDGSEQY

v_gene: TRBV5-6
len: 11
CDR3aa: ASSSQNNQPQH

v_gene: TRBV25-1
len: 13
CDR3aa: ASSLRTGDTGELF

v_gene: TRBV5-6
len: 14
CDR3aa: ASSFLRQPYTGELF

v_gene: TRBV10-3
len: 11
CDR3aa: AISERGPGELF

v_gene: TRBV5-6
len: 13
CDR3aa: ASSLGQRLRNTIY

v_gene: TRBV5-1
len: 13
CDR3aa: ASSLGPGSSYEQY

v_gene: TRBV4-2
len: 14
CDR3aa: ASSPQGLAGDNEQF

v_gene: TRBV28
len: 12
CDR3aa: ASSGHGNTGELF

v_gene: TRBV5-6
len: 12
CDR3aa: ASRIAGITYEQY

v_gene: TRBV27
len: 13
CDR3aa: ASSSYRVTVYEQY

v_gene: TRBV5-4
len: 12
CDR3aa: ASSLEGALEKLF

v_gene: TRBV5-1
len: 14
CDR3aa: ASSSERESTRREQY

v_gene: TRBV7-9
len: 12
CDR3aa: ASRQDRGATEAF

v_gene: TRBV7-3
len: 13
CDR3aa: ASKWTSGPTDTQY

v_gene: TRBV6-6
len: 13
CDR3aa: ASSYSGGGNQPQH

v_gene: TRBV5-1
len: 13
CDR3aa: ASSSNRGNTGELF

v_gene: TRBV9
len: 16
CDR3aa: ASSVDGGAGYSNQPQH

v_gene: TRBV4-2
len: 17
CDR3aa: ASSQSYRMGAPLSYEQY

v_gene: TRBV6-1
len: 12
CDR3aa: ASSEVDRDYGYT

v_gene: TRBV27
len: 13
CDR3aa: ASSFYGGQGPAAF

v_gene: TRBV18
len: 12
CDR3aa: ASSPPGQVNTIY

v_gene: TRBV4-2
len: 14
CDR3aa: ASSQVSSGGPETQY

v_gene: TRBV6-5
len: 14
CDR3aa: ASSSLRTGRYNEQF

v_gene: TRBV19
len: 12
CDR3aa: ASSIRRTTGELF

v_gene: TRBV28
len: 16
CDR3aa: ASSTLGASGKVYNEQF

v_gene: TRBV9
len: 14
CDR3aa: ASSVAPDRLKDGYT

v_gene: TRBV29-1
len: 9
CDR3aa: SAGTFYGYT

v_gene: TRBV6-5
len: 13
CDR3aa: ASSYGAAYTGELF

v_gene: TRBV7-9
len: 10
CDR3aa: ASSLPEVEAF

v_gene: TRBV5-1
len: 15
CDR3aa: ASSMGLAGAGGYEQY

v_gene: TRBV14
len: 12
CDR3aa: ASSHGTGGYEQY

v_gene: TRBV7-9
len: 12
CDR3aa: ASSTGTGPYGYT

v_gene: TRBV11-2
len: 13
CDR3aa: ASSFRDRVNSPLH

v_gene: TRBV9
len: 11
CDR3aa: ASSVSGGRKAF

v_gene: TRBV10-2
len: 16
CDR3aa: ASSELDYGAGPGETQY

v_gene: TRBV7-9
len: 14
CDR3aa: ASSPWVAGQNTEAF

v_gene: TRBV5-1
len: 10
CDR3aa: ASSHDRGWLF

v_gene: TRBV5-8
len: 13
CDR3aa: ASSLSGGSNQPQH

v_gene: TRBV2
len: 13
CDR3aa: ASSEANTVSWGYT

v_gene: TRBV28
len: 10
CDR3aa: ASSPQGCEQF

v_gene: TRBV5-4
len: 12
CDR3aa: ASSIGQTNTEAF

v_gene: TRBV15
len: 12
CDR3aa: ATSRPSRGDGYT

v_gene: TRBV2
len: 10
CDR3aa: ASSEREWEQF

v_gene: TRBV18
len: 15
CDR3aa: ASSPPGGQRGNNEQF